What follows describes a single T cell receptor (beta chain). Its antigen remains unknown. This sample was included in a study of cytomegalovirus exposure and HLA in healthy donors. The PCR was carried out with 60 Vbeta primers and 13 Jbeta primers. Repertoires were generated with immunoSEQ multiplex PCR, while TCRdb's copy carries only in-frame clones and drops some. The sample lists 210,000 or so clones, 77% seen once, with around 2.9% in the top ten. Notes on the study in general: One later analysis reportedly identified an Asian-associated ancestry cluster that showed fewer N-insertions than the roughly 640-donor mean. Reportedly, diagnosis of cytomegalovirus status by the classifier showed high specificity and sensitivity.

This TCR came from a woman aged 60-70 years in good health and CMV-seropositive. The sequencing sample was made of PBMCs.

CDR3 residues: CASSFIADTQYF. CDR3 nucleotide sequence: TGTGCCAGCAGTTTTATAGCGGATACGCAGTATTTT. The chain links TRBV28 to TRBJ2-3, with a weak D call TRBD2 (5 bases). The germline V and J ends were trimmed by 3 bases and 6 bases, with 7 bases remaining between them. This CDR3 has 12 residues. Germline CDR1 reads MDHEN; CDR2 reads SYDVKM.